The 20 T cell receptor beta chains below were found in one sample sequenced in a study of graft-versus-host responses after intestinal transplantation. Which antigens these TCRs recognize remains unknown. The method was immunoSEQ multiplex PCR; TCRdb's version includes in-frame clones alone and lacks a portion of them. The sample records about 93,000 clones, around 93% being singletons. Sequencing used unstimulated CD8+ T cells sorted from spleen or lymph node cells, obtained before intestinal transplant. Receptor source: a human donor who received an intestinal transplant.

The chain combines TRBV27 with TRBJ1-1; 7 bases fit TRBD1. This CDR3 is 17 amino acids long. The germline CDR1 and CDR2 sequences are MNHEY and SMNVEV (reference sequence). J lost 0 bases, V lost 5 bases, and 12 bases had no gene match. The DNA for the CDR3 is TGTGCCAGCAGTCTGATACGGACAGGTTTAATGAACACTGAAGCTTTCTTT. Translation gives CASSLIRTGLMNTEAFF.

The chain joins TRBV5-6 to TRBJ2-7; TRBD2 might be the D (6 bases). Germline values: CDR1 SGHDT, CDR2 YYEEEE. V was trimmed by 4 bases and J by 1 base, leaving 12 bases between them. CDR3 length: 14 amino acids. As DNA, the CDR3 is TGTGCCAGCAGCCCCGGGGGTGCTTCCTACGAGCAGTACTTC. The encoded protein is CASSPGGASYEQYF.

The chain's CDR3 is CASSPQQGVNTEAFF. DNA of the CDR3: TGTGCCAGCAGCCCCCAACAGGGAGTGAACACTGAAGCTTTCTTT. The V and J genes are TRBV13 and TRBJ1-1, with a weak D call TRBD1 (6 bases). The V gene's germline CDR1 is PRHDT and CDR2 FYEKMQ (reference sequence). V was trimmed by 5 bases and J by 0 bases, leaving 13 bases between them. The CDR3 is 15 residues long.

V gene TRBV14 combines with J gene TRBJ1-6, with unresolved D. V lost 0 bases to trimming and J lost 0 bases, with 9 bases between them. The length of the CDR3 is 17 residues. Germline assignment: CDR1 SGHDN and CDR2 FVKESK. The CDR3 is CASSQDKKSSYNSPLHF. The CDR3 DNA follows: TGTGCCAGCAGCCAAGATAAGAAGAGCTCCTATAATTCACCCCTCCACTTT.

V usage is TRBV19 and J usage is TRBJ1-1; D gene ambiguous. This CDR3 has 13 amino acids. Germline V gene sequence: CDR1 LNHDA, CDR2 SQIVND (reference sequence). Trimming pared 5 bases from V and 1 base from J, leaving 8 bases between. The chain's CDR3 is CASSQVQNTEAFF. DNA for the CDR3: TGTGCCAGTAGTCAGGTTCAGAACACTGAAGCTTTCTTT.

The chain carries TRBV19 and TRBJ2-2; D possibly corresponds to TRBD2 (6 bases). CDR3 length: 14 residues. The germline CDR1 and CDR2 sequences are LNHDA and SQIVND (reference sequence). The germline V and J ends were trimmed by 8 bases and 5 bases, with 15 bases remaining between them. The CDR3 loop is CASGAGRRTGELFF. The CDR3 coding sequence is TGTGCCAGTGGAGCAGGGAGGAGGACCGGGGAGCTGTTTTTT.

The chain combines TRBV4-1 with TRBJ1-5, with D hard to call. The CDR3 spans 12 residues. CDR1 is MGHRA, CDR2 YSYEKL, per germline. V was clipped by 2 bases and J by 4 bases, with 3 bases between them. Here the CDR3 reads CASSQSNQPQHF. The CDR3 DNA is TGCGCCAGCAGCCAATCGAATCAGCCCCAGCATTTT.

The chain links TRBV29-1 to TRBJ2-7, with 8 bases aligning to TRBD1. The germline CDR1 and CDR2 sequences are SQVTM and ANQGSEA. The CDR3 contains 13 residues. V shed 4 bases, J shed 0 bases, and the junction held 2 bases outside the gene matches. CDR3 amino acids: CSVGQGSSYEQYF. In DNA, the CDR3 is TGCAGCGTTGGACAGGGGAGCTCCTACGAGCAGTACTTC.

The V call is TRBV19, the J call TRBJ1-5; D is uncertain. The CDR3 runs to 12 residues. Germline CDR1 LNHDA, CDR2 SQIVND (reference sequence). V lost 5 bases to trimming and J lost 3 bases, with 5 bases between them. CDR3 loop: CASSVLNQPQHF. The CDR3 bases are TGTGCCAGTAGTGTACTCAATCAGCCCCAGCATTTT.

This sequence joins TRBV5-1 and TRBJ2-7; 11 nucleotides line up with TRBD2. Germline CDR1 and CDR2: SGHRS and YFSETQ. The ends lost 4 bases at V and 2 bases at J; junction bases unmatched: 8. The CDR3 totals 16 residues. The CDR3 is CASSAKLAGATYEQYF. Here the CDR3 DNA reads TGCGCCAGCAGCGCCAAACTAGCGGGGGCAACCTACGAGCAGTACTTC.

This clone was found once. The chain uses TRBV19 and TRBJ1-1, with 7 nucleotides matching TRBD1. Unmatched junction bases numbered 12, after V lost 9 bases and J lost 2 bases. The CDR3 has 15 residues. Germline CDR1 and CDR2: LNHDA and SQIVND (reference sequence). The CDR3 nucleotides read TGTGCCAGCAGGATAGAGGCAGGGGGTAACACTGAAGCTTTCTTT. This codes for CASRIEAGGNTEAFF.

As regards this clone: The junction differs from germline at one of its ends, possibly a read error. The chain has TRBV5-6 and TRBJ1-1; 7 nucleotides agree with TRBD1. From germline, CDR1 is SGHDT and CDR2 YYEEEE. There are 15 residues in the CDR3. The CDR3 loop reads CASSLGTGTNTETFF. CDR3 DNA: TGTGCCAGCAGCTTGGGGACAGGTACGAACACTGAAACTTTCTTT.

This clone was seen a single time. The CDR3 loop is CASSILAGGPHEQFF. DNA of the CDR3: TGTGCCAGCAGTATACTAGCGGGGGGGCCCCATGAGCAGTTCTTC. This chain uses TRBV27 with TRBJ2-1; 13 bases are shared with TRBD2. V shed 5 bases and J 8 bases; nucleotides not matched to a gene: 6. The CDR3 totals 15 residues. The V gene's germline CDR1 is MNHEY and CDR2 SMNVEV (reference sequence).

The rearrangement joins TRBV11-2 to TRBJ2-7, with 7 bases matching TRBD2. This CDR3 has 13 residues. V lost 2 bases, J lost 5 bases, and 3 bases stayed unmatched. Germline V lookup: CDR1 SGHAT, CDR2 FQNNGV. The CDR3 DNA is TGTGCCAGCAGCTTATGGGGGGGGGACGAGCAGTACTTC. Translation: CASSLWGGDEQYF.

The V and J genes are TRBV4-1 and TRBJ2-7; D gene ambiguous. V lost 0 bases and J lost 2, with 11 bases in between. Looked up from germline, CDR1 is MGHRA and CDR2 is YSYEKL. The CDR3 is 15 amino acids. The DNA for the CDR3 is TGCGCCAGCAGCCAAGATTATGGCAGCGCCTACGAGCAGTACTTC. As protein: CASSQDYGSAYEQYF.

The chain couples TRBV27 to TRBJ2-3; D is unclear. The CDR3 is 15 amino acids. With 5 bases removed from V and 2 bases from J, the gap between germline ends came to 14 bases. The germline V gene encodes CDR1 MNHEY and CDR2 SMNVEV (reference sequence). CDR3: CASSLRVLPTDTQYF. As DNA, the CDR3 is TGTGCCAGCAGTCTCCGGGTCCTCCCCACAGATACGCAGTATTTT.

The chain employs TRBV5-5 and TRBJ1-5; D remains ambiguous. Germline loops: CDR1 SGHKS, CDR2 YYEKEE (reference sequence). Trimming took 1 base from V and 4 from J, leaving 15 bases between them. The CDR3 totals 16 residues. CDR3: CASSLLVSTENQPQHF. CDR3 coding DNA: TGTGCCAGCAGCTTGTTGGTTAGTACAGAGAATCAGCCCCAGCATTTT.

The chain is built from TRBV2 and TRBJ2-5, with D perhaps matching TRBD2 (5 bases). The CDR3 is 13 amino acids. Germline CDR1 reads SNHLY; CDR2 reads FYNNEI. The ends were cut back, 2 bases at V and 4 bases at J, with 8 bases in the middle. This CDR3 is CASSEWRRETQYF. In nucleotides, the CDR3 is TGTGCCAGCAGTGAATGGAGGAGAGAGACCCAGTACTTC.

J is TRBJ2-1 and V is TRBV10-2, with D maybe TRBD1 (7 bases). Germline loops: CDR1 WSHSY, CDR2 SAAADI. This CDR3 spans 18 amino acids. Trimming shortened V by 5 bases and J by 3 bases, and 23 bases separated the two germline ends. CDR3 sequence: CASSPTGTATRFYNEQFF. CDR3 sequence (DNA): TGCGCCAGCAGTCCCACCGGGACAGCGACTAGATTCTACAATGAGCAGTTCTTC.

This clone has a single count. The rearrangement joins TRBV13 to TRBJ2-1; 8 bases match TRBD2. Trimming at V came to 2 bases and at J to 2 bases, leaving 2 bases not matched to a gene. CDR3 length equals 15 residues. Germline V gene data show CDR1 as PRHDT and CDR2 as FYEKMQ (reference sequence). The chain's CDR3 is CASSLRGGPYNEQFF. CDR3 nucleotides: TGTGCCAGCAGCTTACGGGGGGGTCCCTACAATGAGCAGTTCTTC.